In this sample, the clone carrying this TCR beta chain turned up once. The sample comes from a study of blood T cell repertoires in COVID-19. Study-wide background: Acute and convalescent COVID-19 specimens originated in the United States, Italy and Spain.

Per the original data handling: From reference gene primer amplification, estimates of nucleated cell counts were derived. Clones were read by immunoSEQ multiplex PCR, and TCRdb kept only the in-frame ones, dropping some. V, J and clone size are those of that table, while D and trimming were read from the DNA. The sample lists roughly 250,000 clones; approximately 92% were seen once. Enrolment of Seattle patients took place during active infection, and they were followed longitudinally. V lost 2 bases to trimming and J lost 2 bases, with 4 bases between them. In germline, CDR1 is SGHDN, CDR2 FVKESK. This CDR3 spans 12 amino acids.

The TCR sequence derives from a person in their late teens or twenties with COVID-19, enrolled during active disease. V and J are TRBV14 and TRBJ2-7; D is ambiguous. The sequencing sample was made of peripheral blood. CDR3 protein: CASSQLPYEQYF. The CDR3, as DNA: TGTGCCAGCAGCCAACTTCCCTACGAGCAGTACTTC.